This entry describes one TCR beta chain. What this receptor recognizes is not known. Per-base quality was not reported, and no clone a single base away is much larger than it. The library was made by the immunoSEQ multiplex PCR assay. Entries here come from immuneACCESS through TCRdb and include only in-frame sequences with V and J called. Some clones fail to appear in such tables; in the studies checked, an unresolved V gene covers under half of the shortfall, and the cause of the remainder is unknown. The sample data list about 19,000 clones, and over 75% of these were observed just once. Of the sample, 6% to 7% is held by the ten largest clones. CDR1 and CDR2, looked up from the germline V gene, are SGDLS and YYNGEE. The CDR3 has 16 amino acids, counting the end cysteine and phenylalanine. The read is trimmed to its CDR3 DNA, 48 bases read in frame from base 1. Relative to germline, V is 3 bases shorter and J is 4 bases shorter, with 17 bases between their ends.

Starting 14 to 28 days after the autologous transplant, patients began checkpoint therapy, which included ipilimumab at 1 mg/kg intravenously on day 1 of selected weeks. The nivolumab dose was 3 mg/kg intravenously, delivered on day 1 of weeks 1, 4, 7, 10, and every two weeks through week 26. The study was a Phase Ib clinical trial testing combined checkpoint inhibition with ipilimumab and nivolumab as consolidation after autologous stem cell transplantation. This record comes from a study of ipilimumab plus nivolumab after autologous stem cell transplantation (dated by TCRdb to about 2021). For the wider study: The median number of doses received by trial patients was 5 for ipilimumab and about 8 for nivolumab. The DLBCL cohort included primary refractory and relapsed disease, with 18-month progression-free survival of about 86% and 29% respectively. Patients in the trial were undergoing autologous transplant and had high-risk diffuse large B cell lymphoma, mature T cell lymphoma, or multiple myeloma. About 33 patients made up the trial's intent-to-treat population.

Points the paper makes about the study in general: Combined checkpoint inhibition appeared tolerable as post-transplant consolidation, according to the authors' conclusion. The authors stated that profiles of the T cell receptor repertoire, regulatory T cell phenotype and gut microbiota provided a biologic rationale for studying this approach further.

The sequence joins TRBV9 to TRBJ2-4, and the D gene may be TRBD1, 5 bases matching. The source is a male donor with diffuse large B-cell lymphoma. Specimen: PBMCs, collected in a trial of ipilimumab plus nivolumab as post-transplant consolidation. The CDR3 amino acid sequence is: CASSAGSRVPKNIQYF. The DNA reads TGTGCCAGCAGCGCGGGCTCCAGGGTTCCAAAAAACATTCAGTACTTC.